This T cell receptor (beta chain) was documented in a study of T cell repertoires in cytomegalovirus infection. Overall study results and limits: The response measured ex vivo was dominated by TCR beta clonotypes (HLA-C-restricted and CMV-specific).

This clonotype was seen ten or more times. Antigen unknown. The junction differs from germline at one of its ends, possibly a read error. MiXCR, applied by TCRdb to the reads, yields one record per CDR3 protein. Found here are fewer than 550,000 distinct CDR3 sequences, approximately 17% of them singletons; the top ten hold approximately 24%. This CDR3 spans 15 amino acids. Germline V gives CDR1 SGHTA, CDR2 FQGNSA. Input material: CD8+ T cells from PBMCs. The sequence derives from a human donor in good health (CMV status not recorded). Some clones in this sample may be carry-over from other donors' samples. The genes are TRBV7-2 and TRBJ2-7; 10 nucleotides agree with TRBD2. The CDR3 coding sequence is TGTGCCAGCAGCCATAGCGGGGGGACCTCCCACGAGCAGTACTTC. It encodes CASSHSGGTSHEQYF.